Each of the 20 T cell receptor beta chains below was sequenced from the same sample in a study of blood T cells in healthy people across ages. It was with a sample-barcoded 5' primer and a J-beta primer mix that a second PCR of roughly 6 to 12 cycles was run. Each CDR3 protein is one row after TCRdb ran MiXCR on the 5' RACE reads. The sample lists about a million distinct CDR3 sequences, 45% to 60% seen once, with over 20% in the top ten. Sequences were obtained from blood. Receptors originate from a woman aged 60 to 75 in good health.

This rearrangement joins TRBV2 to TRBJ2-1; 10 bases map to TRBD2. The germline V gene has CDR1 SNHLY and CDR2 FYNNEI. With 4 bases clipped from V and 5 bases from J, the junction kept 5 bases outside the gene matches. This CDR3 has 15 amino acids. The CDR3, as DNA: TGTGCCAGCAGTGGGAGTAGCGGGAGGCACAATGAGCAGTTCTTC. It specifies CASSGSSGRHNEQFF.

This clonotype was detected a few times. V usage is TRBV29-1 and J usage is TRBJ2-7; 8 bases agree with TRBD1. V lost 4 bases and J lost 3; bases outside the gene matches: 8. CDR1 and CDR2 (germline): SQVTM, ANQGSEA. The CDR3 contains 14 residues. CDR3 DNA sequence: TGCAGCGTTGCTCCTACAGGGGGTCTCTACGAGCAGTACTTC. This codes for CSVAPTGGLYEQYF.

V is TRBV27 and J is TRBJ1-2, with no clear D. Deletions cut 6 bases from V and 9 bases from J, with 11 bases between. The CDR3 consists of 11 residues. Germline V lookup: CDR1 MNHEY, CDR2 SMNVEV (reference sequence). CDR3 loop: CASRDWGSYTF. The DNA for the CDR3 is TGTGCCAGCAGGGATTGGGGAAGCTACACCTTC.

To note about this clonotype: A read error may explain this, as a much larger clone is one base away. The chain carries TRBV6-2 or TRBV6-3 and TRBJ2-7; D is possibly TRBD1 (5 bases). Germline-derived CDR1 and CDR2 are MNHEY and SVGEGT. There are 12 residues in the CDR3. In DNA form, the CDR3 reads TGTGCCAGTTCAGACAGAACCTACAAGCAGTACTTC. Amino acid sequence: CASSDRTYKQYF.

This chain uses TRBV4-1 with TRBJ1-5; TRBD1 agrees at 10 bases. The CDR3 is 15 residues long. The germline V gene has CDR1 MGHRA and CDR2 YSYEKL. V dropped 0 bases and J dropped 7; count of bases not matched to a gene: 3. CDR3 sequence (DNA): TGCGCCAGCAGCCAAGATGACAGGGGGCAACAGCCCCAGCATTTT. As protein: CASSQDDRGQQPQHF.

The chain couples TRBV7-9 to TRBJ1-6, with D hard to call. The CDR3 runs to 16 residues. Per the germline V gene, CDR1 is SEHNR and CDR2 is FQNEAQ (reference sequence). V dropped 5 bases and J dropped 10 bases, with 21 bases sitting between them. CDR3 sequence: CASSPEVAYRKSPLHF. The CDR3 nucleotides read TGTGCCAGCAGCCCAGAAGTTGCCTACCGAAAATCACCCCTCCACTTT.

This clonotype was counted a few times. V gene TRBV20-1 combines with J gene TRBJ2-3; D is possibly TRBD1 (5 bases). Per germline, CDR1 DFQATT and CDR2 SNEGSKA (reference sequence). The CDR3 is 16 amino acids. The ends were cut back, 3 bases at V and 0 bases at J, with 16 bases in the middle. CDR3 sequence: CSASWGTPMSTDTQYF. In DNA, the CDR3 is TGCAGTGCTAGTTGGGGCACACCAATGAGCACAGATACGCAGTATTTT.

This clonotype was recorded many times. CDR3 bases: TGTGCCAGCAGCTCGGATGGGGATGAAAAACTGTTTTTT. Its translation: CASSSDGDEKLFF. The chain uses TRBV7-2 and TRBJ1-4; D not certain. The V gene's germline CDR1 is SGHTA and CDR2 FQGNSA. The CDR3 sequence is 13 residues long. The V end lost 4 bases, the J end lost 6 bases, and 9 bases lay between the germline ends.

This chain uses TRBV6-1 with TRBJ1-2; D is perhaps TRBD1 (5 bases). Germline V gene sequence: CDR1 MNHNS, CDR2 SASEGT. The CDR3 loop spans 15 amino acids. V was clipped by 1 base and J by 4 bases, with 13 bases between them. The CDR3 spells CASSEVPGPGYGYTF. In nucleotides, the CDR3 is TGTGCCAGCAGTGAAGTTCCGGGGCCAGGCTATGGCTACACCTTC.

This clonotype was found a few times. V and J are TRBV20-1 and TRBJ2-3; D might be TRBD2 (7 bases). V dropped 6 bases and J dropped 2 bases, with 15 bases sitting between them. This CDR3 spans 14 amino acids. The germline gives CDR1 DFQATT, CDR2 SNEGSKA (reference sequence). CDR3 loop: CSAEGGVPTDTQYF. The CDR3 region has the DNA TGCAGTGCCGAGGGGGGGGTACCCACAGATACGCAGTATTTT.

There are a few counts of this clonotype. The rearrangement links TRBV24-1 to TRBJ2-5; 7 nucleotides agree with TRBD1. The CDR3 is made up of 15 amino acids. V was pared by 0 bases and J by 5 bases, with 5 bases of the junction left unmatched. CDR1 KGHDR and CDR2 SFDVKD come from the germline V gene. The CDR3 protein is CATSDLRGPRETQYF. CDR3 sequence (DNA): TGTGCCACCAGTGATTTGAGGGGGCCGAGGGAGACCCAGTACTTC.

This sequence joins TRBV20-1 and TRBJ1-1; 8 bases match TRBD1. This CDR3 is 13 amino acids long. Germline-derived CDR1 and CDR2 are DFQATT and SNEGSKA (reference sequence). The V and J ends lost 7 bases and 1 base, in that order; junction bases with no gene match: 5. Written as DNA, the CDR3 is TGCAGTGGCTCCGGACAGGGGAACACTGAAGCTTTCTTT. Its protein product is CSGSGQGNTEAFF.

The chain joins TRBV27 to TRBJ1-2; a possible D gene is TRBD1 (6 bases). The germline gives CDR1 MNHEY, CDR2 SMNVEV (reference sequence). Trimming removed 6 bases from V and 7 bases from J, with 27 bases in between. The CDR3 runs 17 residues. The CDR3 bases are TGTGCCAGCAGACCATGGGGGGCCCCGGCCGGGCGGGGTGGCTACACCTTC. Its translation: CASRPWGAPAGRGGYTF.

This clonotype was seen repeatedly, ten times or more. CDR3 sequence: CASSGSLAGGQNEQFF. Written as DNA, the CDR3 is TGTGCCAGCAGTGGATCACTAGCGGGAGGTCAGAATGAGCAGTTCTTC. This sequence joins TRBV25-1 and TRBJ2-1, with 12 bases matching TRBD2. The CDR3 contains 16 residues. Losses at the gene ends were 4 bases for V and 7 bases for J; bases not matched to a gene: 8. The germline gives CDR1 MGHDK, CDR2 SYGVNS.

The chain carries TRBV7-9 and TRBJ2-7; the D gene is possibly TRBD1 (6 bases). CDR1 and CDR2 from the germline V gene are SEHNR and FQNEAQ (reference sequence). Trimming removed 5 bases from V and 0 bases from J, with 11 bases in between. The CDR3 contains 14 residues. CDR3 sequence: CASSLRQDSYEQYF. As DNA, the CDR3 is TGTGCCAGCAGCCTTCGACAGGACTCCTACGAGCAGTACTTC.

The chain combines TRBV2 with TRBJ1-1; D gene uncertain. V gave up 3 bases and J gave up 0 bases, with 11 bases separating them. Germline values: CDR1 SNHLY, CDR2 FYNNEI. The CDR3 is made up of 15 amino acids. Here the CDR3 DNA reads TGTGCCAGCAGTGACGGCGGGCATATGAACACTGAAGCTTTCTTT. Amino acid sequence: CASSDGGHMNTEAFF.

The chain employs TRBV2 and TRBJ2-7; 7 nucleotides align to TRBD2. The CDR3 loop spans 14 amino acids. V dropped 3 bases and J dropped 0; count of bases not matched to a gene: 2. The germline V gene encodes CDR1 SNHLY and CDR2 FYNNEI. The CDR3 here is CASSDVAGSYEQYF. The CDR3 nucleotides read TGTGCCAGCAGTGACGTAGCGGGCTCCTACGAGCAGTACTTC.

This chain uses TRBV5-6 with TRBJ2-3, with 12 bases fitting TRBD2. V lost 4 bases and J lost 4; bases outside the gene matches: 7. The germline gives CDR1 SGHDT, CDR2 YYEEEE. The CDR3 spans 16 residues. CDR3 DNA sequence: TGTGCCAGCAGCCCCTGGACTAGCGGGATCGCAGATACGCAGTATTTT. Encoded protein: CASSPWTSGIADTQYF. The full variable domain, in which reference TRBV5-6 and TRBJ2-3 provide the parts outside the CDR3, is DAGVTQSPTHLIKTRGQQVTLRCSPKSGHDTVSWYQQALGQGPQFIFQYYEEEERQRGNFPDRFSGHQFPNYSSELNVNALLLGDSALYLCASSPWTSGIADTQYFGPGTRLTVL.

The V gene is TRBV10-3, the J gene TRBJ2-1; 11 positions agree with TRBD2. Trimming took 9 bases from V and 5 from J; bases not matched to a gene: 6. This CDR3 contains 14 residues. Germline values: CDR1 ENHRY, CDR2 SYGVKD. CDR3: CAIGGLAANNEQFF. For the CDR3, the DNA is TGTGCCATAGGGGGACTAGCGGCTAACAATGAGCAGTTCTTC.

This chain links TRBV28 with TRBJ1-2, with a weak D call TRBD1 (5 bases). This CDR3 is 16 amino acids long. V was trimmed by 2 bases and J by 0 bases, leaving 13 bases between them. Germline V gene data show CDR1 as MDHEN and CDR2 as SYDVKM. Here the CDR3 DNA reads TGTGCCAGCAGTTTACTACCTGGGGCCTCTAACTATGGCTACACCTTC. As protein: CASSLLPGASNYGYTF.